A single sample is the source of the 7 T cell receptor beta chains below, sequenced in a study of blood T cell repertoires in COVID-19 (dated by TCRdb to 2019 to 2021). The method behind the library was the immunoSEQ multiplex PCR assay. TCRdb mirrors the immuneACCESS table, restricted to in-frame sequences. Some clones are absent from its copies; in checked studies, under half trace to an unresolved V gene, and the reason for the others is unknown. This sample comprises 250,000 to 350,000 clones, about four fifths of them detected only once. About 1.5% of the sample comes from the top ten. Sequencing was carried out using peripheral blood. The receptors come from a human donor with COVID-19, enrolled during active disease. The donor label of this sample is uncertain.

The CDR3 DNA sequence: TGTGCCAGCAGCTTAGGGTCTCAGACAGATACGCAGTATTTT. Translated: CASSLGSQTDTQYF. V usage is TRBV7-9 and J usage is TRBJ2-3; D is uncertain. Trimming left V 1 base short and J 3 bases short, with 8 bases between. The CDR3 runs 14 residues. CDR1 and CDR2 from the germline V gene are SEHNR and FQNEAQ (reference sequence).

The chain carries TRBV7-9 and TRBJ2-7; D is undetermined. The V and J ends lost 0 bases and 2 bases respectively, with 5 bases between them. Germline CDR1 reads SEHNR; CDR2 reads FQNEAQ (reference sequence). There are 13 residues in the CDR3. Written as DNA, the CDR3 is TGTGCCAGCAGCTTAGCCACAACCTACGAGCAGTACTTC. It codes for CASSLATTYEQYF.

This CDR3 reads CASSFSSGSTYEQYF. The CDR3 DNA follows: TGTGCCAGCAGCTTTTCGAGCGGGAGTACCTACGAGCAGTACTTC. The gene calls are TRBV5-5 and TRBJ2-7; 8 bases are shared with TRBD2. Unmatched junction bases numbered 6, after V lost 2 bases and J lost 2 bases. The CDR3 has 15 amino acids. From germline, CDR1 is SGHKS and CDR2 YYEKEE (reference sequence).

The V gene is TRBV6-1, the J gene TRBJ1-5; D is possibly TRBD1 (5 bases). The ends were cut back, 3 bases at V and 6 bases at J, with 12 bases in the middle. This CDR3 contains 14 residues. The V gene's germline CDR1 is MNHNS and CDR2 SASEGT. The CDR3 is CASSEPRDGQPQHF. The CDR3 DNA reads as TGTGCCAGCAGTGAGCCCAGGGATGGTCAGCCCCAGCATTTT.

The V and J genes are TRBV5-6 and TRBJ1-4; 8 nucleotides agree with TRBD1. This CDR3 is built from 14 residues. J gave up 6 bases and V 2 bases, and 3 bases lay outside the gene matches. Germline lookup yields CDR1 SGHDT and CDR2 YYEEEE. The CDR3 sequence: CASSLGQGDEKLFF. CDR3 coding DNA: TGTGCCAGCAGCTTAGGACAGGGTGATGAAAAACTGTTTTTT.

This chain links TRBV2 with TRBJ2-4, with D maybe TRBD1 (6 bases). Germline values: CDR1 SNHLY, CDR2 FYNNEI. The V end lost 5 bases, the J end lost 0 bases, and 17 bases lay between the germline ends. The CDR3 consists of 17 residues. The CDR3 spells CASSTMGWGLAKNIQYF. CDR3 DNA: TGTGCCAGCAGTACGATGGGGTGGGGGCTAGCCAAAAACATTCAGTACTTC. Together with reference TRBV2 and TRBJ2-4, the CDR3 gives the full variable domain: EPEVTQTPSHQVTQMGQEVILRCVPISNHLYFYWYRQILGQKVEFLVSFYNNEISEKSEIFDDQFSVERPDGSNFTLKIRSTKLEDSAMYFCASSTMGWGLAKNIQYFGAGTRLSVL.

The chain is built from TRBV7-9 and TRBJ2-7; TRBD1 agrees at 7 bases. Losses at the gene ends were 5 bases for V and 0 bases for J; bases not matched to a gene: 10. The CDR3 is 16 residues long. Germline CDR1 reads SEHNR; CDR2 reads FQNEAQ (reference sequence). The chain's CDR3 is CASSPLGQTTSYEQYF. Here the CDR3 DNA reads TGTGCCAGCAGCCCTTTGGGACAGACCACCTCCTACGAGCAGTACTTC.